This T cell receptor beta chain was identified in a study of CXCR3-negative and CXCR3-positive naive CD8 T cells. Identification of naive CD8+ T cells rested on CD45RO-CCR7+CD27+CD95- status. 5' RACE that incorporated UMI labels was used to prepare the TRB cDNA libraries. TCRdb re-called the 5' RACE reads and shows each CDR3 protein once, DNA omitted. Here the sample table reports some 120,000 distinct CDR3 sequences. Concerning this clonotype: Its antigen is still unknown.

Overall study results and limits: Expression of CXCR3 was partially reduced after cryopreservation, and fresh PBMCs were used in most assays. More hydrophobic TRB CDR3s occurred in CXCR3-positive than in CXCR3-negative naive cells.

The CDR3 covers 15 residues. Germline V gives CDR1 SEHNR, CDR2 FQNEAQ (reference sequence). The origin of this receptor is a human donor in good health. Some clones in this sample may be carry-over from other donors' samples. The chain recombines TRBV7-9 with TRBJ1-1; TCRdb selects TRBD1, and the lack of DNA leaves this call unchecked. Sequencing was carried out using naive CXCR3+ CD8+ T cells from blood. The subset: CD45RO-CCR7+CD27+CD95- naive CD8+ T cells expressing CXCR3 (TNR3+). The CDR3 sequence is CASSIHRGLDTEAFF.